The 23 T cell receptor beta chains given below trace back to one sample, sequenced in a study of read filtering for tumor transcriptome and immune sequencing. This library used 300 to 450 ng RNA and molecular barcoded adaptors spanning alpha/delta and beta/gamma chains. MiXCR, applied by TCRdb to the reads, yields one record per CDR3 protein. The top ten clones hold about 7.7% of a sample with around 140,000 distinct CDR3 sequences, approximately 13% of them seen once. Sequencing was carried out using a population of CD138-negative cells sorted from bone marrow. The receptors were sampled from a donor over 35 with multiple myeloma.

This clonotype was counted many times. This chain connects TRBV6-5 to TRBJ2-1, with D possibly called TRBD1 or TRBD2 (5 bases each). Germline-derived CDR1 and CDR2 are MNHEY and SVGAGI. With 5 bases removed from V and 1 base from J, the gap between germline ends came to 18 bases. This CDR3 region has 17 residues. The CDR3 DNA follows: TGTGCCAGCAGTACGACCGCCCCGGGACGTTCCTACAATGAGCAGTTCTTC. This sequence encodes CASSTTAPGRSYNEQFF.

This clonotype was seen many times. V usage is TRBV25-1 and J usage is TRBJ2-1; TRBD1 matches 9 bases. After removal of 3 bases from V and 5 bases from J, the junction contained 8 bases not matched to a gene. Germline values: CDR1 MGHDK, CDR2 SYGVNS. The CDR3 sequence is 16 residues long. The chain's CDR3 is CASSELGQGTNNEQFF. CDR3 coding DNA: TGTGCCAGCAGTGAGCTGGGACAGGGAACGAACAATGAGCAGTTCTTC.

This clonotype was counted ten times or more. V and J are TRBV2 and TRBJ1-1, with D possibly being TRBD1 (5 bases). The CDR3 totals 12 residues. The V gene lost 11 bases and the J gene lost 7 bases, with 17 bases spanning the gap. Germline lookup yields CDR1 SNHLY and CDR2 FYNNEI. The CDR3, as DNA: TGTGCCTGGAACGAGGGGCGGGGTGAAGCTTTCTTT. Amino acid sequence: CAWNEGRGEAFF.

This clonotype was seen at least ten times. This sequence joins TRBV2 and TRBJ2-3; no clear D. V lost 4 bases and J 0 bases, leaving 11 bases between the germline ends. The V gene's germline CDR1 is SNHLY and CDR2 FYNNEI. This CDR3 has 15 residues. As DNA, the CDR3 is TGTGCCAGCAGTGCCAGGCGGAGTAGCACAGATACGCAGTATTTT. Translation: CASSARRSSTDTQYF.

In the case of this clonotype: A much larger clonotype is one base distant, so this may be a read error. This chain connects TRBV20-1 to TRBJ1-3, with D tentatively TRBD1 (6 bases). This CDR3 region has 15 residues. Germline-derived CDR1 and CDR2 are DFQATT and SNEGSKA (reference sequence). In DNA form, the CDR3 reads TGCAGTGCTAGAGAAAAAACAGGGACTGGAAACACCATGTATTTT. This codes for CSAREKTGTGNTMYF.

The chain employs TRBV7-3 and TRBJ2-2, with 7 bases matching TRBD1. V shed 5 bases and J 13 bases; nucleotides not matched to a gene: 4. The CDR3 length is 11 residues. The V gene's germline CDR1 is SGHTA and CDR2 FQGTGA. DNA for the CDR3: TGTGCCAGCAGCGATCACAGGGGGCTGTTTTTT. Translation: CASSDHRGLFF.

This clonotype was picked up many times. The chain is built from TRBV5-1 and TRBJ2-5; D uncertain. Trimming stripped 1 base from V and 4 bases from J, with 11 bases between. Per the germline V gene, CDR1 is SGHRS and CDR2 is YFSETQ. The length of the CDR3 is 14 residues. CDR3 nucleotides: TGCGCCAGCAGCTTGAGAAGTCCGGGAGAGACCCAGTACTTC. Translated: CASSLRSPGETQYF.

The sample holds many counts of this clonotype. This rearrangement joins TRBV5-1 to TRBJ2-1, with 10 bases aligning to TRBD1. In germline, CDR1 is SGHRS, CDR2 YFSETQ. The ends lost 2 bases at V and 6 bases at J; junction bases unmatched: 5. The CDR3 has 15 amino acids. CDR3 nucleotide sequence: TGCGCCAGCAGCTTCCGGGACAGGGGACCCAATGAGCAGTTCTTC. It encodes CASSFRDRGPNEQFF.

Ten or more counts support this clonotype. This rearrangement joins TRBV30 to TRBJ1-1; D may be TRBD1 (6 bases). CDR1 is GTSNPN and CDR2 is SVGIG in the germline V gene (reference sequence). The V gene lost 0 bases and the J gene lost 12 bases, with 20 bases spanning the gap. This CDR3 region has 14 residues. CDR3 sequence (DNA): TGTGCCTGGAGTGTCACAGCGGGGGGCCGGTTCACTTTCTTT. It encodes CAWSVTAGGRFTFF.

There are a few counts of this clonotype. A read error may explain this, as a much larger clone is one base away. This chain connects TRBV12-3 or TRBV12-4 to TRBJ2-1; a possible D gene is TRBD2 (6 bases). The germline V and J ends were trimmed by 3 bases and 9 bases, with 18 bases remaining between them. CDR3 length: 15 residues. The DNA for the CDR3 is TGTGCCAGCAGTTTTCTTACGGGAGTGGACACTGAGCAGTTCTTC. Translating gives CASSFLTGVDTEQFF.

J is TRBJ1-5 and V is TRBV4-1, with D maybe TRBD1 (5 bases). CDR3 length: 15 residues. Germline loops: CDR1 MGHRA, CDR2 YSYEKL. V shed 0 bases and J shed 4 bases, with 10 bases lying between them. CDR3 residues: CASSQDGRENQPQHF. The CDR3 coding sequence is TGCGCCAGCAGCCAAGATGGCAGGGAGAATCAGCCCCAGCATTTT.

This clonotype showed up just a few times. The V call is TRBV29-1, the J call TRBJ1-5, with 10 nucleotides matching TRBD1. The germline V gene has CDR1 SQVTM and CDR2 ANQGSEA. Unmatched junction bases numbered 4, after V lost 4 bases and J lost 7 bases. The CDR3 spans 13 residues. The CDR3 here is CSVGGDRGQPQHF. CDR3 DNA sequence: TGCAGCGTTGGGGGGGACAGGGGACAGCCCCAGCATTTT.

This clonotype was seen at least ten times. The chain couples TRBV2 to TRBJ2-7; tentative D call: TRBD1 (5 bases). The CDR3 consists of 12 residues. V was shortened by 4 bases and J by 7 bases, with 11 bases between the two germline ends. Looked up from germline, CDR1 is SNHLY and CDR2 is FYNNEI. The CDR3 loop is CASSAGSGEQYF. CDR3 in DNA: TGTGCCAGCAGTGCAGGGTCCGGGGAGCAGTACTTC.

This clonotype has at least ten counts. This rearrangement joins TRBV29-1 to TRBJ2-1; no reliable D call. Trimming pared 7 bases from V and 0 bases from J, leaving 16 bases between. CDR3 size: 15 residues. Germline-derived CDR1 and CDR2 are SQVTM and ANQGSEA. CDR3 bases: TGCAGCGCTTACGGTGTTCCGGGCTCCTACAATGAGCAGTTCTTC. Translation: CSAYGVPGSYNEQFF.

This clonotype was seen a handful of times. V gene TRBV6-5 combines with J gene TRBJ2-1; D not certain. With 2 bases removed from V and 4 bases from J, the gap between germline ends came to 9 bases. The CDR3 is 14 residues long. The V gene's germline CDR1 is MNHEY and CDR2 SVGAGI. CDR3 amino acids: CASSYDGVYNEQFF. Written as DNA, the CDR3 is TGTGCCAGCAGTTACGATGGGGTATACAATGAGCAGTTCTTC.

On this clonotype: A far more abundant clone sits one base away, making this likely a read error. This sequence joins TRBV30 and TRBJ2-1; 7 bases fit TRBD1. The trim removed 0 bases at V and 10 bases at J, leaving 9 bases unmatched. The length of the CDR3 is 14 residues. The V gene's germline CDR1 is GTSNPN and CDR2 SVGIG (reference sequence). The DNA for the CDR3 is TGTGCCTGGAGTGTCTGGGACAGAGCCTACGAGCAGTTCTTC. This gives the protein CAWSVWDRAYEQFF.

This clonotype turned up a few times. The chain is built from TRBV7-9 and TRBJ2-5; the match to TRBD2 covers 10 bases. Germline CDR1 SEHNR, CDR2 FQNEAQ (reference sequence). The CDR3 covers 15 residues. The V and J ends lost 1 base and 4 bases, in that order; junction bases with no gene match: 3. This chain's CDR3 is CASSLVLAGAETQYF. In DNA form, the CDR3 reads TGTGCCAGCAGCTTAGTCCTAGCGGGAGCAGAGACCCAGTACTTC. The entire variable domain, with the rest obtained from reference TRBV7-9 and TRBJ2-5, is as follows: DTGVSQNPRHKITKRGQNVTFRCDPISEHNRLYWYRQTLGQGPEFLTYFQNEAQLEKSRLLSDRFSAERPKGSFSTLEIQRTEQGDSAMYLCASSLVLAGAETQYFGPGTRLLVL.

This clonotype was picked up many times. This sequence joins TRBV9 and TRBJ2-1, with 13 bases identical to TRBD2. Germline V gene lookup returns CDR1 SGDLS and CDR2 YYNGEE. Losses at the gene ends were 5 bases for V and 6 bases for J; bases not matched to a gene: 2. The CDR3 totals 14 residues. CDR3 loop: CASSGLAGVNEQFF. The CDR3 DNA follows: TGTGCCAGCAGTGGACTAGCGGGAGTCAATGAGCAGTTCTTC.

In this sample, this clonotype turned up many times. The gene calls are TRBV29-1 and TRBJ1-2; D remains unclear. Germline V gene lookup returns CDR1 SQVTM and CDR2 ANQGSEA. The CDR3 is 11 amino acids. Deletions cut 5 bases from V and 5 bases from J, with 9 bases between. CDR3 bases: TGCAGCGTTTCGAGATTTTATGGCTACACCTTC. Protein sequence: CSVSRFYGYTF.

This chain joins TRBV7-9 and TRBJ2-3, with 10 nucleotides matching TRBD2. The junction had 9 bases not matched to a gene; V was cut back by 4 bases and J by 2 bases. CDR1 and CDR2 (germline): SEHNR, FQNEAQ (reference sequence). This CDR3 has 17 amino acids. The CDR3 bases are TGTGCCAGCAGCTCCCCTGTAGCGGGAGGCCTCACAGATACGCAGTATTTT. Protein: CASSSPVAGGLTDTQYF. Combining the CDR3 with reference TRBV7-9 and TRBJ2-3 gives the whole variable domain DTGVSQNPRHKITKRGQNVTFRCDPISEHNRLYWYRQTLGQGPEFLTYFQNEAQLEKSRLLSDRFSAERPKGSFSTLEIQRTEQGDSAMYLCASSSPVAGGLTDTQYFGPGTRLTVL.

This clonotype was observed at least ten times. CDR3 coding DNA: TGTGCCAGCAGCAGGACAGGGACTCAGCCCCAGCATTTT. It codes for CASSRTGTQPQHF. This chain uses TRBV7-8 with TRBJ1-5; TRBD1 aligns across 8 bases. Germline CDR1 SGHVS, CDR2 FQNEAQ. V was pared by 5 bases and J by 6 bases, with 3 bases of the junction left unmatched. The CDR3 has 13 amino acids.

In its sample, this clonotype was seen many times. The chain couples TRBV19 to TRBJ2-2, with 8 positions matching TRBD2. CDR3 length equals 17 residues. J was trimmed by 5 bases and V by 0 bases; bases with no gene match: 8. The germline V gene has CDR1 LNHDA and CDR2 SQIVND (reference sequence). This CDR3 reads CASSIDSAGGGTGELFF. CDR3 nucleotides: TGTGCCAGTAGTATAGATAGTGCGGGAGGTGGGACCGGGGAGCTGTTTTTT.

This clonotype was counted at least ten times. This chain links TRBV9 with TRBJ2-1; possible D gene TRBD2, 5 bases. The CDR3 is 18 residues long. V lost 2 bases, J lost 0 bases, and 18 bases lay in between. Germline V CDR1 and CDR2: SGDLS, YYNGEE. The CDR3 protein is CASSVSSGKPSSYNEQFF. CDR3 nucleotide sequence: TGTGCCAGCAGCGTCTCCTCGGGAAAGCCCTCCTCCTACAATGAGCAGTTCTTC.